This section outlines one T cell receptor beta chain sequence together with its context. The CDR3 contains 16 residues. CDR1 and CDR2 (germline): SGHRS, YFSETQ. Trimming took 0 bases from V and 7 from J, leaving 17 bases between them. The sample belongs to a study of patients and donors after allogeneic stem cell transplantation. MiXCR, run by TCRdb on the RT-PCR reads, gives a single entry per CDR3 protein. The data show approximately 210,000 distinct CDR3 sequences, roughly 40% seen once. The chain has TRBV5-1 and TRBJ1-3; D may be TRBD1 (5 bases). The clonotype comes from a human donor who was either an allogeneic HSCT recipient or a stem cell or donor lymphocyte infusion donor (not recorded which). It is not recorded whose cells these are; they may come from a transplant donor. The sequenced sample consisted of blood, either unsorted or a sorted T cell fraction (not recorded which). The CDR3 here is CASSLEGIESGNTIYF. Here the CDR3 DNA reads TGCGCCAGCAGCTTGGAGGGGATAGAAAGTGGGAACACCATATATTTT.